The 10 T cell receptor beta chains below all came from one sample that was sequenced in a study of blood T cell repertoires in COVID-19. Libraries were prepared by immunoSEQ multiplex PCR; TCRdb keeps only in-frame clonotypes and omits some of them. The table records roughly 200,000 clones, about 89% of them present only once. The sequencing input was peripheral blood. The receptors shown here come from a man aged 40-50 years with acute or convalescent COVID-19.

The chain links TRBV24-1 to TRBJ2-5, with 8 bases fitting TRBD1. The CDR3 runs to 20 residues. Germline CDR1 and CDR2: KGHDR and SFDVKD. The V gene end was trimmed by 4 bases and the J gene end by 2 bases; junction bases not matched to a gene: 20. CDR3 bases: TGTGCCACCAGTGACCGCGGGACAGGCCTATCTCGCGTGGGGCAAGAGACCCAGTACTTC. Its protein product is CATSDRGTGLSRVGQETQYF.

The V gene is TRBV5-6, the J gene TRBJ2-2; D may be TRBD1 (5 bases). Germline values: CDR1 SGHDT, CDR2 YYEEEE. The CDR3 is 14 amino acids. V was trimmed by 1 base and J by 4 bases, leaving 8 bases between them. CDR3 amino acids: CASSLLRATGELFF. CDR3 in DNA: TGTGCCAGCAGCTTGCTCAGGGCCACCGGGGAGCTGTTTTTT. The full variable domain, its missing parts supplied by reference TRBV5-6 and TRBJ2-2, is DAGVTQSPTHLIKTRGQQVTLRCSPKSGHDTVSWYQQALGQGPQFIFQYYEEEERQRGNFPDRFSGHQFPNYSSELNVNALLLGDSALYLCASSLLRATGELFFGEGSRLTVL.

V gene TRBV7-2 combines with J gene TRBJ1-4; weak D call: TRBD1 (6 bases). Looked up from germline, CDR1 is SGHTA and CDR2 is FQGNSA. V was pared by 1 base and J by 0 bases, with 6 bases between. The CDR3 totals 15 residues. The CDR3 sequence is CASSLDRATNEKLFF. The CDR3 DNA reads TGTGCCAGCAGCTTAGACAGGGCAACTAATGAAAAACTGTTTTTT.

This clone turned up a few times. The rearrangement uses TRBV19 and TRBJ1-2, with D possibly TRBD1 on 5 matching bases. The V end lost 3 bases, the J end lost 8 bases, and 13 bases lay between the germline ends. Looked up from germline, CDR1 is LNHDA and CDR2 is SQIVND (reference sequence). The CDR3 is 13 amino acids. The CDR3 sequence: CASSIHSRGGYTF. CDR3 bases: TGTGCCAGTAGTATTCACAGCCGGGGGGGCTACACCTTC.

The V gene is TRBV27, the J gene TRBJ1-2; 9 bases align to TRBD1. Germline V CDR1 and CDR2: MNHEY, SMNVEV (reference sequence). The CDR3 is made up of 16 amino acids. The V gene end was trimmed by 1 base and the J gene end by 6 bases; junction bases not matched to a gene: 9. The DNA for the CDR3 is TGTGCCAGCAGTTTATTGGGACAGGGTAAGGTGCATGGCTACACCTTC. Its translation is CASSLLGQGKVHGYTF.

This clone was counted between two and nine times. This chain connects TRBV7-6 to TRBJ1-1; D is unresolved. This CDR3 region has 15 residues. Germline lookup yields CDR1 SGHVS and CDR2 FNYEAQ. V was cut by 2 bases and J by 1 base, with 11 bases left in between. The CDR3 DNA sequence: TGTGCCAGCAGCTTAAATAGCCGTTCGAACACTGAAGCTTTCTTT. Translated: CASSLNSRSNTEAFF.

The chain has TRBV6-5 and TRBJ1-1; D gene unclear. The germline CDR1 and CDR2 sequences are MNHEY and SVGAGI. The CDR3 spans 14 residues. Trimming cost V 7 bases and J 1 base, with 13 bases left between them. The CDR3 nucleotides read TGTGCCAGCACCCTGCGCGGCCCGAACACTGAAGCTTTCTTT. Translation: CASTLRGPNTEAFF.

This sequence joins TRBV9 and TRBJ1-5; TRBD1 is a possible D gene (6 bases). The length of the CDR3 is 14 residues. Trimming took 3 bases from V and 2 from J, leaving 9 bases between them. Germline CDR1 reads SGDLS; CDR2 reads YYNGEE. The CDR3 bases are TGTGCCAGCAGCGAGGGGGGGGGCAATCAGCCCCAGCATTTT. It encodes CASSEGGGNQPQHF.

The chain couples TRBV19 to TRBJ2-1, with D hard to call. Per the germline V gene, CDR1 is LNHDA and CDR2 is SQIVND (reference sequence). The CDR3 is 15 residues long. V lost 6 bases and J 1 base, leaving 13 bases between the germline ends. This CDR3 reads CASSPSWSSYNEQFF. The CDR3 DNA follows: TGTGCCAGTAGCCCGAGTTGGTCATCCTACAATGAGCAGTTCTTC.

This clone showed up just a few times. The J gene is TRBJ1-3, the V gene TRBV29-1, with D perhaps matching TRBD1 (5 bases). V was cut by 3 bases and J by 2 bases, with 8 bases left in between. The CDR3 is 13 residues long. Germline V gives CDR1 SQVTM, CDR2 ANQGSEA. CDR3 bases: TGCAGCGTTGAGTCGGGGGCTGGAAACACCATATATTTT. Encoded protein: CSVESGAGNTIYF.